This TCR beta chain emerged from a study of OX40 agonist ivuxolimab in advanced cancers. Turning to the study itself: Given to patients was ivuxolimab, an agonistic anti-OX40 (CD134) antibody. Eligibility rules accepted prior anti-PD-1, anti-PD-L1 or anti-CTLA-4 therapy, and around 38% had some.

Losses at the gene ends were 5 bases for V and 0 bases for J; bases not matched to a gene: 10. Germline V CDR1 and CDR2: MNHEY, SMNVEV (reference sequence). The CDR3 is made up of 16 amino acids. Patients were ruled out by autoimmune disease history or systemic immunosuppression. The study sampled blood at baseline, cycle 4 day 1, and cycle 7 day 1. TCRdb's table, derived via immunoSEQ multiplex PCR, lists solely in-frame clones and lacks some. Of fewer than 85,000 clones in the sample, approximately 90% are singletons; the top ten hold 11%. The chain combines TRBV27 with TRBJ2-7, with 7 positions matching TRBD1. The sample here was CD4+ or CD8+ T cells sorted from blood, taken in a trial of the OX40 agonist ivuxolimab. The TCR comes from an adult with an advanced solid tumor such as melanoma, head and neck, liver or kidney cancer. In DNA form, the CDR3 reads TGTGCCAGCAGTCCGTCATCCGGGACAGCCTCCTACGAGCAGTACTTC. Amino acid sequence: CASSPSSGTASYEQYF.